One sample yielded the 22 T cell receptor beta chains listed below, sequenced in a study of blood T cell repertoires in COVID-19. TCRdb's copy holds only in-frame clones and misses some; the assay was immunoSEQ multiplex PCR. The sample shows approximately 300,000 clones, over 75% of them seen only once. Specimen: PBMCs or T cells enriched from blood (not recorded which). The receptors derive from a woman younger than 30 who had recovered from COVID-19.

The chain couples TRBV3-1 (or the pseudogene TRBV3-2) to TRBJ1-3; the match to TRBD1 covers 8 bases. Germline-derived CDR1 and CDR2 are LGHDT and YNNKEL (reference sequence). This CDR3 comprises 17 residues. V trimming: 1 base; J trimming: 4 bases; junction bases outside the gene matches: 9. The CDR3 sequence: CASSQARDRMRGNTIYF. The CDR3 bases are TGTGCCAGCAGCCAAGCCCGGGACAGGATGAGGGGAAACACCATATATTTT.

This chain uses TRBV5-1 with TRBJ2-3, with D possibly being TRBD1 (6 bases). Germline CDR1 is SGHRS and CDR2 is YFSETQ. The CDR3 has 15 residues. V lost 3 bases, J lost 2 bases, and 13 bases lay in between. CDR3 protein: CASSSQGILTDTQYF. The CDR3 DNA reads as TGCGCCAGCAGCTCACAGGGAATACTCACAGATACGCAGTATTTT.

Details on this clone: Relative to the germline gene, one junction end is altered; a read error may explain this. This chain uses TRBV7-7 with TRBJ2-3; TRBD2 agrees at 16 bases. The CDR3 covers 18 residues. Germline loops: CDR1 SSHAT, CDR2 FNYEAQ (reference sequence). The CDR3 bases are TGTGCTAGCAGCCCCGGGACTAGCGGGGGGGCAGGCACAGATACGCAGTATTTT. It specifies CASSPGTSGGAGTDTQYF.

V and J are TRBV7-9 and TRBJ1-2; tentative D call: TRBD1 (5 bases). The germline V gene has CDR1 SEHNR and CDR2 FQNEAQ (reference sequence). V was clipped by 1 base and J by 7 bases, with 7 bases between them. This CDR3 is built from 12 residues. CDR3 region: CASSLDRPGYTF. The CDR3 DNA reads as TGTGCCAGCAGCTTAGACAGGCCTGGCTACACCTTC.

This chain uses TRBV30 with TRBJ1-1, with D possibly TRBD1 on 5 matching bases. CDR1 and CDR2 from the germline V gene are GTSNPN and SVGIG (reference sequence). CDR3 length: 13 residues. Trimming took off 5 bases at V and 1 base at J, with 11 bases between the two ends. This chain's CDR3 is CAWSPGPNTEAFF. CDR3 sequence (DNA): TGTGCCTGGTCCCCAGGGCCGAACACTGAAGCTTTCTTT.

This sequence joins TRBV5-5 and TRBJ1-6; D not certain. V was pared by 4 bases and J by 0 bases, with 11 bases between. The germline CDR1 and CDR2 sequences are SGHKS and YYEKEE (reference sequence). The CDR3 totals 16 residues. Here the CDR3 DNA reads TGTGCCAGCAGCCGTGGCGGGAGCTCCTATAATTCACCCCTCCACTTT. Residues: CASSRGGSSYNSPLHF.

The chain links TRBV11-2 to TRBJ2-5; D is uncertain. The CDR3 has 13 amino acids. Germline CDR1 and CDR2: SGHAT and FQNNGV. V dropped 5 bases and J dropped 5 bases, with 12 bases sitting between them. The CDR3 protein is CASSPRVAETQYF. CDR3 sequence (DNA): TGTGCCAGCAGCCCTAGAGTCGCCGAGACCCAGTACTTC.

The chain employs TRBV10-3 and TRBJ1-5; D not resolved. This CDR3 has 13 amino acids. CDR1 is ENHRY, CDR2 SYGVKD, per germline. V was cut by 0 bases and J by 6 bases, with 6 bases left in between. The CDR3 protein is CAISESTPQPQHF. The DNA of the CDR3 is TGTGCCATCAGTGAGTCGACTCCTCAGCCCCAGCATTTT.

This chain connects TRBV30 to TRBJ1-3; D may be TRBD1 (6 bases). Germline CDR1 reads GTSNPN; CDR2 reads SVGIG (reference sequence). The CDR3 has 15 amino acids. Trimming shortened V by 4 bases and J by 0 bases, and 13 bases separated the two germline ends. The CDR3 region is CAWTSGHASGNTIYF. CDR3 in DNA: TGTGCCTGGACCTCGGGACATGCCTCTGGAAACACCATATATTTT.

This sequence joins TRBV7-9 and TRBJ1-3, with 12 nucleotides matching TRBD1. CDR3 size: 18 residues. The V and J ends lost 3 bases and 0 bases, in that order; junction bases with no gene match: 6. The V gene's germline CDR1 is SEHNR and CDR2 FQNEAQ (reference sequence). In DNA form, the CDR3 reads TGTGCCAGCAGCTTCCGGGACAGGGGGCCTCTCTCTGGAAACACCATATATTTT. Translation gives CASSFRDRGPLSGNTIYF. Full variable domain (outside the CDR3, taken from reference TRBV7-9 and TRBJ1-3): DTGVSQNPRHKITKRGQNVTFRCDPISEHNRLYWYRQTLGQGPEFLTYFQNEAQLEKSRLLSDRFSAERPKGSFSTLEIQRTEQGDSAMYLCASSFRDRGPLSGNTIYFGEGSWLTVV.

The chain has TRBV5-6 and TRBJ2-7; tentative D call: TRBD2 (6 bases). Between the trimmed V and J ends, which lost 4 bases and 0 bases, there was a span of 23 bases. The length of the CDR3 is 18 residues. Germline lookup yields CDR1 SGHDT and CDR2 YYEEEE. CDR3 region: CASSPIGRSGRSSYEQYF. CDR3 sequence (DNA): TGTGCCAGCAGCCCGATTGGCCGTAGCGGACGGAGCTCCTACGAGCAGTACTTC.

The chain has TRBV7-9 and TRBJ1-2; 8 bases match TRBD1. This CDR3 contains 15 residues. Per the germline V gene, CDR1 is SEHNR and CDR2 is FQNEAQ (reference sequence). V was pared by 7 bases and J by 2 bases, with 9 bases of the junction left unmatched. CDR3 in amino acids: CASTQTGASNYGYTF. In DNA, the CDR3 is TGTGCCAGCACCCAGACAGGGGCATCGAACTATGGCTACACCTTC.

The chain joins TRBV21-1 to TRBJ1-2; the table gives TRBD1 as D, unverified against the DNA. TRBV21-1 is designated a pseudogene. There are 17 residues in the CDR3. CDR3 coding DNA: TGTGCCAGCAGCAAATCCATAGTCCGGGACAGGGGCTATGGCTACACCTTC. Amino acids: CASSKSIVRDRGYGYTF.

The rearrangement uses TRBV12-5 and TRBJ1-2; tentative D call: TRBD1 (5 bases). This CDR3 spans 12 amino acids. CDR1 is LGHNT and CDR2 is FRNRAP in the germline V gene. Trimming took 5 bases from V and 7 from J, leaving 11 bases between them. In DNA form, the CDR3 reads TGTGCTAGTGGTCCAGGGTCCCCTGGCTACACCTTC. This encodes CASGPGSPGYTF.

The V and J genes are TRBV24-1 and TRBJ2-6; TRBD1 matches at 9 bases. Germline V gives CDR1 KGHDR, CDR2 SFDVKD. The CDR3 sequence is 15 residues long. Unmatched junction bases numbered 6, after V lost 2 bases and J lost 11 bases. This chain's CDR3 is CATSDSRTGAHVLTF. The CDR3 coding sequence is TGTGCCACCAGTGATTCCCGGACAGGGGCGCACGTCCTGACTTTC.

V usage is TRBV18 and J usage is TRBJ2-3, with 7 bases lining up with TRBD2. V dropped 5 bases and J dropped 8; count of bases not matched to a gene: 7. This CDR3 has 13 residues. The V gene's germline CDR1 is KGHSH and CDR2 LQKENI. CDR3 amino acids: CASSDHSGGTQYF. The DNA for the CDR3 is TGTGCCAGCTCAGACCATTCGGGGGGTACGCAGTATTTT.

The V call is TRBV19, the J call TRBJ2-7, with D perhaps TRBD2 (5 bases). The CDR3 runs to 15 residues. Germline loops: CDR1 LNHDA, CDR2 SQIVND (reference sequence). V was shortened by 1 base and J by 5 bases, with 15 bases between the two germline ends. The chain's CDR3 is CASSIGELGVNEQYF. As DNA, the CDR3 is TGTGCCAGTAGTATAGGGGAGCTGGGTGTGAACGAGCAGTACTTC.

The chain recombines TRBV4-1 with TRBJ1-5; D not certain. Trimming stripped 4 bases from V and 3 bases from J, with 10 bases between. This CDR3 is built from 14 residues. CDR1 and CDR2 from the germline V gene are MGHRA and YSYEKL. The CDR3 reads CASSRDGVNQPQHF. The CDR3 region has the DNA TGCGCCAGCAGCCGAGACGGAGTCAATCAGCCCCAGCATTTT.

Written as DNA, the CDR3 is TGTGCCAGCAGCGTAGACGGGGGAATAGATGGCTACACCTTC. This codes for CASSVDGGIDGYTF. The V gene is TRBV9, the J gene TRBJ1-2, with D perhaps matching TRBD1 (5 bases). The CDR3 spans 14 residues. The germline V gene encodes CDR1 SGDLS and CDR2 YYNGEE. V gave up 0 bases and J gave up 6 bases, with 12 bases separating them. Full variable domain (outside the CDR3, taken from reference TRBV9 and TRBJ1-2): DSGVTQTPKHLITATGQRVTLRCSPRSGDLSVYWYQQSLDQGLQFLIQYYNGEERAKGNILERFSAQQFPDLHSELNLSSLELGDSALYFCASSVDGGIDGYTFGSGTRLTVV.

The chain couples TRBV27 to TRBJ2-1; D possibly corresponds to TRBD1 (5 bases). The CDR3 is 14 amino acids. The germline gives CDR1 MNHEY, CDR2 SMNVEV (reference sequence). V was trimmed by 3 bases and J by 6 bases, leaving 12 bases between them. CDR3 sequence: CASSFPGHLNEQFF. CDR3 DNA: TGTGCCAGCAGTTTTCCAGGACACCTCAATGAGCAGTTCTTC.

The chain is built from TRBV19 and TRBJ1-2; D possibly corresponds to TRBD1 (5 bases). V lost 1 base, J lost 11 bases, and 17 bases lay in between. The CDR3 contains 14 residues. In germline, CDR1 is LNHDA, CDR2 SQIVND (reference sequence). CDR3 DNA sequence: TGTGCCAGTAGTATAGGTGTCGGGACGGCGGGATACACCTTC. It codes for CASSIGVGTAGYTF.

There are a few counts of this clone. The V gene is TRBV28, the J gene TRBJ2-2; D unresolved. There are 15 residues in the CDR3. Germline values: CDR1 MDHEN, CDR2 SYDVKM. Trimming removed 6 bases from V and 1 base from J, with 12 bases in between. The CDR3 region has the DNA TGTGCCAGCAGACGACCTCTAGAGAACACCGGGGAGCTGTTTTTT. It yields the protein CASRRPLENTGELFF.